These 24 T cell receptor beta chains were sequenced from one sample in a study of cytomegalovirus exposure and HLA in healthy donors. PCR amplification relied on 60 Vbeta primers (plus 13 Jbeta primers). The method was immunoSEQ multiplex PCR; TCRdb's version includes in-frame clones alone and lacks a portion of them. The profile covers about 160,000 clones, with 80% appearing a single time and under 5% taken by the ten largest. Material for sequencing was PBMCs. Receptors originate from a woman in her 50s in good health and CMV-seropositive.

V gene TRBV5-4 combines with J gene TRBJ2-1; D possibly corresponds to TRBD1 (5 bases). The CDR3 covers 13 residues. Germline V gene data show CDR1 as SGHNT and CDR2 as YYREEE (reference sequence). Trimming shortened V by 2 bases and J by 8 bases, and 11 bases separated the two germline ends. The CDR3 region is CASSLAQGYEQFF. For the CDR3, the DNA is TGTGCCAGCAGCTTAGCGCAGGGATATGAGCAGTTCTTC.

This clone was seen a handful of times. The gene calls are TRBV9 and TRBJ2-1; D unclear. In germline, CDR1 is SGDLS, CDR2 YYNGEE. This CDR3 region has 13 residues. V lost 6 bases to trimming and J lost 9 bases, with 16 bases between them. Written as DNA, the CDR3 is TGTGCCAGCACCACGCCGAATGTGAGTGAGCAGTTCTTC. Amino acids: CASTTPNVSEQFF.

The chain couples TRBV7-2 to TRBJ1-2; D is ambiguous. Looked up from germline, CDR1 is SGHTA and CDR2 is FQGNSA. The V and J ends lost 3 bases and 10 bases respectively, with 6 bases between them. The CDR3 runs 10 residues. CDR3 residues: CASSLSAYTF. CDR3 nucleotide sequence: TGTGCCAGCAGCTTGAGCGCCTACACCTTC.

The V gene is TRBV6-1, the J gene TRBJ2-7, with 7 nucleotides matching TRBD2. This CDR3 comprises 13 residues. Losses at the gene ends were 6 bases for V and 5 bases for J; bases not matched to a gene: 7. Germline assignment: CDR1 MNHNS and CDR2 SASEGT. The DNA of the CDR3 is TGTGCCAGCAGGGCATACAGCGGGGACGAGCAGTACTTC. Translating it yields CASRAYSGDEQYF.

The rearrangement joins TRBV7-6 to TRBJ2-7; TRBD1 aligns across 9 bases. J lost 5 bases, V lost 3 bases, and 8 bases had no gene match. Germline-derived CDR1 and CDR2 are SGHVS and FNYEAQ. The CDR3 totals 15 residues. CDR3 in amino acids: CASSLLGTGLDEQYF. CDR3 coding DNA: TGTGCCAGCAGCTTGTTGGGGACAGGGCTTGACGAGCAGTACTTC.

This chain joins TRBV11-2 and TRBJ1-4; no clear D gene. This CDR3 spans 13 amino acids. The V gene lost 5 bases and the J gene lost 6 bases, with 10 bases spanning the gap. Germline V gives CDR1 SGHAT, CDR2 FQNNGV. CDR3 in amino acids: CASSRGADEKLFF. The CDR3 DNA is TGTGCCAGCAGCCGCGGAGCCGATGAAAAACTGTTTTTT.

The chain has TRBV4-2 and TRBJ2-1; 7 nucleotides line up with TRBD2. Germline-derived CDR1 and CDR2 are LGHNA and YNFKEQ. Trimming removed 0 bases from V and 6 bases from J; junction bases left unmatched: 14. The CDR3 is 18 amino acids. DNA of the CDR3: TGTGCCAGCAGCCAAGATCTCGGGGGGACGGGATCGGGCAATGAGCAGTTCTTC. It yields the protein CASSQDLGGTGSGNEQFF.

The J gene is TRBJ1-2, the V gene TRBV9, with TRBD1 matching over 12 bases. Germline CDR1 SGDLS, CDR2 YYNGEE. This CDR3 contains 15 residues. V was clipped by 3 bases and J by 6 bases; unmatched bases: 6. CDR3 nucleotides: TGTGCCAGCAGCGCACTGGGACAGGGGGCCAATGGCTACACCTTC. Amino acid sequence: CASSALGQGANGYTF.

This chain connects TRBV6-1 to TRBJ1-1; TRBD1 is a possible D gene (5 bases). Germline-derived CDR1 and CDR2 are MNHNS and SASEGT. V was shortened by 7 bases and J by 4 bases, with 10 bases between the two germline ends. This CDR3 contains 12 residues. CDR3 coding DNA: TGTGCCAGCACCGGGGGTGGCACTGAAGCTTTCTTT. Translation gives CASTGGGTEAFF.

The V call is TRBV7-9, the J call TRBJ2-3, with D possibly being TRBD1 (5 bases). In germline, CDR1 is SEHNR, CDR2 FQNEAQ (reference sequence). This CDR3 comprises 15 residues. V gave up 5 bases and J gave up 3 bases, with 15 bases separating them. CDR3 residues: CASSQARVGTDTQYF. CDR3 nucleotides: TGTGCCAGCAGCCAAGCCAGGGTGGGGACAGATACGCAGTATTTT.

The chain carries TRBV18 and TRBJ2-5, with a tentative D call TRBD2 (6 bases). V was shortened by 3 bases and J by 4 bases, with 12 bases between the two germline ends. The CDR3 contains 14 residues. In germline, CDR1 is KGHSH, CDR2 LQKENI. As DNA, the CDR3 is TGTGCCAGCTCACCCTCGGGGGTGACAGAGACCCAGTACTTC. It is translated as CASSPSGVTETQYF.

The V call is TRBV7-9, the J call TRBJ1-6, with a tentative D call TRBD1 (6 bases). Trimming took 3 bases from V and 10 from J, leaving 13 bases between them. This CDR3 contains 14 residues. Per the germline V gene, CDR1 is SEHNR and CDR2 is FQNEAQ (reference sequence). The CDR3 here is CASSLAGVRSPLHF. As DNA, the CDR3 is TGTGCCAGCAGCTTGGCAGGGGTTCGATCACCCCTCCACTTT.

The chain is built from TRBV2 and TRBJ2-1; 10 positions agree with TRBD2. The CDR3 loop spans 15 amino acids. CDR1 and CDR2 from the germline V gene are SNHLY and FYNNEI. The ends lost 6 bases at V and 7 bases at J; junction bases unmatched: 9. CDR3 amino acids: CASSKLAGGTNEQFF. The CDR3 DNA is TGTGCCAGCAGCAAGTTAGCGGGGGGTACTAATGAGCAGTTCTTC. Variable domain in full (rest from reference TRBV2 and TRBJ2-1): EPEVTQTPSHQVTQMGQEVILRCVPISNHLYFYWYRQILGQKVEFLVSFYNNEISEKSEIFDDQFSVERPDGSNFTLKIRSTKLEDSAMYFCASSKLAGGTNEQFFGPGTRLTVL.

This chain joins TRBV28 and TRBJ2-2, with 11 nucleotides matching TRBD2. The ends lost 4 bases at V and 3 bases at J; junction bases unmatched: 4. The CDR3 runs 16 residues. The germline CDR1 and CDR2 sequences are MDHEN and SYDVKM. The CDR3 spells CASSSRLAGYTGELFF. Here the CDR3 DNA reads TGTGCCAGCAGTTCACGACTAGCGGGGTACACCGGGGAGCTGTTTTTT.

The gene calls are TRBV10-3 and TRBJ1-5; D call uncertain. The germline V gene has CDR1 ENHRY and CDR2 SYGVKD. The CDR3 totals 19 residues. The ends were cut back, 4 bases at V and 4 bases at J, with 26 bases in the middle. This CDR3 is CAISASAGVPHPRNQPQHF. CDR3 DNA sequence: TGTGCCATCAGTGCCTCCGCCGGGGTTCCCCACCCTCGTAATCAGCCCCAGCATTTT.

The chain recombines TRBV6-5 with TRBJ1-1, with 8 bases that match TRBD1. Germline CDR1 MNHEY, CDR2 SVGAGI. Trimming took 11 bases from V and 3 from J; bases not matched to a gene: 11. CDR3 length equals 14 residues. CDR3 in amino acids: CAGRRTGGDTEAFF. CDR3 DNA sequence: TGTGCCGGGCGCAGAACAGGGGGGGACACTGAAGCTTTCTTT.

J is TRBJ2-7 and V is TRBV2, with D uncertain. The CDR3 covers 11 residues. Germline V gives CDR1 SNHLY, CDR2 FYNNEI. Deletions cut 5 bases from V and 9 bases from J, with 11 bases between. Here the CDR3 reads CASSRQAGQYF. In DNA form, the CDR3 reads TGTGCCAGCAGTCGCCAGGCAGGGCAGTACTTC.

In nucleotides, the CDR3 is TGTGCCAGCAGTTACGTCGGTAGGGGGGGAGGATACGAGCAGTACTTC. This sequence encodes CASSYVGRGGGYEQYF. This sequence joins TRBV27 and TRBJ2-7, with D possibly matching TRBD2 (7 bases). The germline CDR1 and CDR2 sequences are MNHEY and SMNVEV (reference sequence). The V end was cut by 4 bases, the J end by 4 bases, with 20 bases between. This CDR3 spans 16 amino acids.

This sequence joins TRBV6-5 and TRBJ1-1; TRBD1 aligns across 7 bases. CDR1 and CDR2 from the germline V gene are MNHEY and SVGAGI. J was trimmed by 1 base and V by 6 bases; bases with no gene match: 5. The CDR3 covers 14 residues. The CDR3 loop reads CASSFGQANTEAFF. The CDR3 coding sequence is TGTGCCAGCAGCTTCGGACAGGCGAACACTGAAGCTTTCTTT.

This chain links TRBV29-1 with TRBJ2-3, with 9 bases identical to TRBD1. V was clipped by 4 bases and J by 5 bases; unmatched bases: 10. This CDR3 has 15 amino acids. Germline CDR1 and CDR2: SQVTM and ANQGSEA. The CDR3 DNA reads TGCAGCGTTGGTCCGACAGGGGGGGTGAGAGATACGCAGTATTTT. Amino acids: CSVGPTGGVRDTQYF.

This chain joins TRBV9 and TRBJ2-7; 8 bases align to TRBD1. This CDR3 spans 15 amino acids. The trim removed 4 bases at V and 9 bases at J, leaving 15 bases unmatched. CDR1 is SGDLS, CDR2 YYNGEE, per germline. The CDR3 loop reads CASSPSSGGGSVQYF. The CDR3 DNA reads TGTGCCAGCAGCCCTTCCTCAGGGGGCGGGTCAGTGCAGTACTTC.

The CDR3 sequence: CASSFLAGLSTDTQYF. The DNA of the CDR3 is TGTGCCAGCAGCTTTTTAGCGGGGCTTAGCACAGATACGCAGTATTTT. The chain is built from TRBV7-2 and TRBJ2-3; 8 bases fit TRBD2. V was pared by 3 bases and J by 0 bases, with 5 bases of the junction left unmatched. Germline V lookup: CDR1 SGHTA, CDR2 FQGNSA. The CDR3 runs 16 residues.

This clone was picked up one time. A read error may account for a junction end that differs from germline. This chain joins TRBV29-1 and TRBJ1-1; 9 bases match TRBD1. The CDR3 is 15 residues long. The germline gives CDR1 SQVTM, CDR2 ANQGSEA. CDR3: CSAIGDREGNAEAFF. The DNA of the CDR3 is TGCAGCGCTATAGGGGACAGGGAAGGGAACGCTGAAGCTTTCTTT.

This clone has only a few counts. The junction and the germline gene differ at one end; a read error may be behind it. The CDR3 here is CSSSLVSTSGTETQYF. The DNA for the CDR3 is TGTTCCAGCAGCTTAGTGTCTACTAGCGGGACAGAGACCCAGTACTTC. The V and J genes are TRBV7-9 and TRBJ2-5, with 10 bases lining up with TRBD2. The CDR3 has 16 residues. The V gene's germline CDR1 is SEHNR and CDR2 FQNEAQ (reference sequence).